This is a list of T cell receptor beta chains from one sample in a study of blood T cells in healthy people across ages. TCRdb re-called the 5' RACE reads with MiXCR, one entry per CDR3 protein. The profile shows 550,000 to 600,000 distinct CDR3 sequences, less than 60% of them singletons. Sequencing was done on a sample of blood. All receptors come from a man older than 75 in good health. Both conserved end residues are part of each CDR3. D genes are given only for firm matches. Part of the rows lack a size; the others show once, few, many or a class for expanded clones.

CDR3 DNA: TGCGCCAGCAGCTTGGTCGTCCTAGCGGGAGGGCCTGTCTACGAGCAGTACTTC
CDR3 protein: CASSLVVLAGGPVYEQYF
J gene: TRBJ2-7
clone size: NA
V gene: TRBV5-1
D gene: TRBD2

CDR3 DNA: TGTGCCAGCAGCTCCGCCGGGGCGGGAGGATGGGGTGAGCAGTTCTTC
CDR3 protein: CASSSAGAGGWGEQFF
J gene: TRBJ2-1
clone size: few
V gene: TRBV3-1
D gene: TRBD2

CDR3 DNA: TGTGCCAGCAGTTATGGACTAGGTACGGGGCAGTTCTTC
CDR3 protein: CASSYGLGTGQFF
J gene: TRBJ2-1
clone size: NA
V gene: TRBV6-6
D gene: TRBD2

CDR3 DNA: TGTGCCAGCAGTCCCACCGGGACAGCCAATACGCAGTATTTT
CDR3 protein: CASSPTGTANTQYF
J gene: TRBJ2-3
clone size: NA
V gene: TRBV28
D gene: TRBD1

CDR3 DNA: TGTGCCAGCAGCGGGGGAGGGTTAAGCTCCTACGAGCAGTACTTC
CDR3 protein: CASSGGGLSSYEQYF
J gene: TRBJ2-7
clone size: few
V gene: TRBV28
D gene: TRBD2

CDR3 DNA: TGTGCCAGCAGCTCTAGGGGCAGGGACCGCTTTAATTCACCCCTCCACTTT
CDR3 protein: CASSSRGRDRFNSPLHF
J gene: TRBJ1-6
clone size: few
V gene: TRBV7-2
D gene: NA

CDR3 DNA: TGTGCCAGCAGCCTCAGGGATCACGGGCAGTTCTTC
CDR3 protein: CASSLRDHGQFF
J gene: TRBJ2-1
clone size: NA
V gene: TRBV5-6
D gene: NA

CDR3 DNA: TGTGCCAGCAGCACGACACAAGAGACCCAGTACTTC
CDR3 protein: CASSTTQETQYF
J gene: TRBJ2-5
clone size: many
V gene: TRBV6-6
D gene: NA

CDR3 DNA: TGCAGTGCTAGAAAACAGGGGGCCTACGAGCAGTACTTC
CDR3 protein: CSARKQGAYEQYF
J gene: TRBJ2-7
clone size: NA
V gene: TRBV20-1
D gene: TRBD1

CDR3 DNA: TGTGCCAGCAGTCCCGGACTAGCGGAATTGGATGAGCAGTTCTTC
CDR3 protein: CASSPGLAELDEQFF
J gene: TRBJ2-1
clone size: NA
V gene: TRBV2
D gene: TRBD2

CDR3 DNA: TGTGCCAGCAGTTACCCCGAGGACAGGGGTGGTGAGACCCAGTACTTC
CDR3 protein: CASSYPEDRGGETQYF
J gene: TRBJ2-5
clone size: few
V gene: TRBV6-2/TRBV6-3
D gene: TRBD1

CDR3 DNA: TGCAGCGTCGGGACCGGCAATGAGCAGTTCTTC
CDR3 protein: CSVGTGNEQFF
J gene: TRBJ2-1
clone size: few
V gene: TRBV29-1
D gene: NA

CDR3 DNA: TGCAGTGGTAACAGGGGAAACGACTATGGCTACACCTTC
CDR3 protein: CSGNRGNDYGYTF
J gene: TRBJ1-2
clone size: NA
V gene: TRBV20-1
D gene: TRBD1

CDR3 DNA: TGTGCCATCAGTGAAAAGAGGGGGGGCGAGACCCAGTACTTC
CDR3 protein: CAISEKRGGETQYF
J gene: TRBJ2-5
clone size: NA
V gene: TRBV10-3
D gene: NA

CDR3 DNA: TGCGCCAGCAGCTCCAACGGGGGTTCTGGGGCCAACGTCCTGACTTTC
CDR3 protein: CASSSNGGSGANVLTF
J gene: TRBJ2-6
clone size: NA
V gene: TRBV5-1
D gene: NA

CDR3 DNA: TGTGCCAGCAGCTTACCTAGCGGCAATGAGCAGTTCTTC
CDR3 protein: CASSLPSGNEQFF
J gene: TRBJ2-1
clone size: few
V gene: TRBV7-2
D gene: TRBD2

CDR3 DNA: TGTGCCAGCAGCCGGACAGCTTACATGAACACTGAAGCTTTCTTT
CDR3 protein: CASSRTAYMNTEAFF
J gene: TRBJ1-1
clone size: few
V gene: TRBV13
D gene: NA

CDR3 DNA: TGTGCCAGCAGCCCTCTAGCGGGAGCGGCTGAGCAGTTCTTC
CDR3 protein: CASSPLAGAAEQFF
J gene: TRBJ2-1
clone size: few
V gene: TRBV7-9
D gene: TRBD2

CDR3 DNA: TGCGCCAGCAGGCTGGGAACTTTAGAACCTAACGACAATGAGCAGTTCTTC
CDR3 protein: CASRLGTLEPNDNEQFF
J gene: TRBJ2-1
clone size: NA
V gene: TRBV4-1
D gene: NA

CDR3 DNA: TGCGCCAGCAGTTCTGGACGAGAGATAAACGAGCAGTACTTC
CDR3 protein: CASSSGREINEQYF
J gene: TRBJ2-7
clone size: NA
V gene: TRBV5-1
D gene: NA

CDR3 DNA: TGCGCCAGCAGCTTGGCCGGCATAGGAGAGCAGTACTTC
CDR3 protein: CASSLAGIGEQYF
J gene: TRBJ2-5
clone size: NA
V gene: TRBV5-1
D gene: NA

CDR3 DNA: TGTGCCAGCAGCGCCGACGTGGGAAACCAAGAGACCCAGTACTTC
CDR3 protein: CASSADVGNQETQYF
J gene: TRBJ2-5
clone size: few
V gene: TRBV3-1
D gene: NA

CDR3 DNA: TGTGCTAGTGGCCATACTACGGAGACCCAGTACTTC
CDR3 protein: CASGHTTETQYF
J gene: TRBJ2-5
clone size: NA
V gene: TRBV12-5
D gene: NA

CDR3 DNA: TGCGCCAGCAGCTCTCCGGGACAGGGGGCAAGTGGCTACACCTTC
CDR3 protein: CASSSPGQGASGYTF
J gene: TRBJ1-2
clone size: few
V gene: TRBV5-1
D gene: TRBD1

CDR3 DNA: TGTGCCAACAGCAAAGGGCGTAAGGCTGCTGCGATTAACTATGGCTACACCTTC
CDR3 protein: CANSKGRKAAAINYGYTF
J gene: TRBJ1-2
clone size: NA
V gene: TRBV21-1
D gene: NA

CDR3 DNA: TGCAGTGCTAGACGGACAGGGAACACCGGGGAGCTGTTTTTT
CDR3 protein: CSARRTGNTGELFF
J gene: TRBJ2-2
clone size: NA
V gene: TRBV20-1
D gene: TRBD1

CDR3 DNA: TGCGCCAGCAGAGACAGGGGAAACTATGGCTACACCTTC
CDR3 protein: CASRDRGNYGYTF
J gene: TRBJ1-2
clone size: NA
V gene: TRBV5-1
D gene: TRBD1

CDR3 DNA: TGTGCCAGCAGCTTTTTTACGGCAGCGCAGTATTTT
CDR3 protein: CASSFFTAAQYF
J gene: TRBJ2-3
clone size: many
V gene: TRBV7-2
D gene: NA

CDR3 DNA: TGCAGCGTTGAAGATACACAGGCAGGATACGAGCAGTACTTC
CDR3 protein: CSVEDTQAGYEQYF
J gene: TRBJ2-7
clone size: NA
V gene: TRBV29-1
D gene: NA

CDR3 DNA: TGTGCCAGCAGCTTAGGGGGGCGCGGCCGTAATCAGCCCCAGCATTTT
CDR3 protein: CASSLGGRGRNQPQHF
J gene: TRBJ1-5
clone size: NA
V gene: TRBV7-8
D gene: NA

CDR3 DNA: TGCAGTGCTACCGGGACTCGCACCTACGAGCAGTACTTC
CDR3 protein: CSATGTRTYEQYF
J gene: TRBJ2-7
clone size: NA
V gene: TRBV20-1
D gene: NA

CDR3 DNA: TGTGCCAGCAGCTTTTCGACTAGCGGGGTCACAGATACGCAGTATTTT
CDR3 protein: CASSFSTSGVTDTQYF
J gene: TRBJ2-3
clone size: many
V gene: TRBV7-2
D gene: TRBD2

CDR3 DNA: TGTGCCAGCAGTTACGGGGCTAGCGGTACCACAGATACGCAGTATTTT
CDR3 protein: CASSYGASGTTDTQYF
J gene: TRBJ2-3
clone size: many
V gene: TRBV6-5
D gene: TRBD2

CDR3 DNA: TGTGCCAGCAGCCTGGCGCTAGTCCCCTACAATGAGCAGTTCTTC
CDR3 protein: CASSLALVPYNEQFF
J gene: TRBJ2-1
clone size: NA
V gene: TRBV5-6
D gene: NA

CDR3 DNA: TGTGCCAGCAGCACTGGGCACCAGGGAGGGGGTGAGCAGTACTTC
CDR3 protein: CASSTGHQGGGEQYF
J gene: TRBJ2-5
clone size: NA
V gene: TRBV7-2
D gene: NA

CDR3 DNA: TGTACCACCAGTGATCGGCCTCTAGCGGGAGGGACAGATACGCAGTATTTT
CDR3 protein: CTTSDRPLAGGTDTQYF
J gene: TRBJ2-3
clone size: NA
V gene: TRBV24-1
D gene: TRBD2

CDR3 DNA: TGTGCCAGTCGCCCTAGCGGGGGTATACAAGAGACCCAGTACTTC
CDR3 protein: CASRPSGGIQETQYF
J gene: TRBJ2-5
clone size: NA
V gene: TRBV6-2/TRBV6-3
D gene: TRBD2

CDR3 DNA: TGTGCCAGCAGTTCTGACAGTTACACAGATACGCAGTATTTT
CDR3 protein: CASSSDSYTDTQYF
J gene: TRBJ2-3
clone size: NA
V gene: TRBV12-3/TRBV12-4
D gene: NA

CDR3 DNA: TGCGCCAGCAGCCAAGAGGTGGTAGGGAACACCGGGGAGCTGTTTTTT
CDR3 protein: CASSQEVVGNTGELFF
J gene: TRBJ2-2
clone size: once
V gene: TRBV4-3
D gene: NA

CDR3 DNA: TGTGCCAGCAGCTCAGCCGACGGTCAAGCCTACGAGCAGTACTTC
CDR3 protein: CASSSADGQAYEQYF
J gene: TRBJ2-7
clone size: NA
V gene: TRBV11-2
D gene: NA

CDR3 DNA: TGTGCCAGCAGCGACCATAAGGGAGGCGAGCAGTACTTC
CDR3 protein: CASSDHKGGEQYF
J gene: TRBJ2-7
clone size: NA
V gene: TRBV9
D gene: NA